This TCR beta chain stems from a study of radiation and T cells in renal cell carcinoma. Sequenced by immunoSEQ multiplex PCR; TCRdb stores in-frame clones only, minus some. The data show more than 140,000 clones, roughly 83% seen once. Sample time point: baseline pretreatment blood. Noted treatment: 15 Gy SBRT to primary tumor, nephrectomy 4 weeks later. The tumor was a clear cell renal cell carcinoma. The CDR3 extends over 12 amino acids. V lost 2 bases to trimming and J lost 7 bases, with 3 bases between them. Germline V CDR1 and CDR2: SEHNR, FQNEAQ (reference sequence). The sequence came from a woman aged 45-65 years with renal cell carcinoma. Specimen: blood, collected from a patient whose treatment included radiotherapy and nephrectomy. The rearrangement uses TRBV7-9 and TRBJ1-6; D unclear. The CDR3: CASSLQNSPLHF. CDR3 in DNA: TGTGCCAGCAGCTTACAAAATTCACCCCTCCACTTT. The complete variable domain, with remaining parts taken from reference TRBV7-9 and TRBJ1-6, reads DTGVSQNPRHKITKRGQNVTFRCDPISEHNRLYWYRQTLGQGPEFLTYFQNEAQLEKSRLLSDRFSAERPKGSFSTLEIQRTEQGDSAMYLCASSLQNSPLHFGNGTRLTVT.